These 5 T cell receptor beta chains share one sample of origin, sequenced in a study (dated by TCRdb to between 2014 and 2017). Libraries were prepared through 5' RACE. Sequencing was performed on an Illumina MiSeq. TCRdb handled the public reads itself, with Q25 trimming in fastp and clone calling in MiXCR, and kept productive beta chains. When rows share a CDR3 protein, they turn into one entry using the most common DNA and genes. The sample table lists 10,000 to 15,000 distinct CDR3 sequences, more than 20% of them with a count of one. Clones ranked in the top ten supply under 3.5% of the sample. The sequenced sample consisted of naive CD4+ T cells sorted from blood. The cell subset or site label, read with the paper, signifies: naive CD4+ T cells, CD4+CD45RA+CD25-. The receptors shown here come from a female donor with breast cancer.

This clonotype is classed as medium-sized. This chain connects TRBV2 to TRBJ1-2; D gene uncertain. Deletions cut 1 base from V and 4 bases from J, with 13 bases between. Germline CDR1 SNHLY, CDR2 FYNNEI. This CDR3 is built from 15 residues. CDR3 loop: CASSEGFDLAYGYTF. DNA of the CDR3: TGTGCCAGCAGTGAAGGGTTCGATTTGGCCTATGGCTACACCTTC.

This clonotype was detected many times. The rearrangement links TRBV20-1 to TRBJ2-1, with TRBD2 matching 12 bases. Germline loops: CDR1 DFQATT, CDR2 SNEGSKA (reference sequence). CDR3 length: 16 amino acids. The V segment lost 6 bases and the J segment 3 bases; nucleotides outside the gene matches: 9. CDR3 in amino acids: CSATELAGGSYNEQFF. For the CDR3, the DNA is TGCAGTGCCACCGAACTAGCGGGAGGTAGCTACAATGAGCAGTTCTTC.

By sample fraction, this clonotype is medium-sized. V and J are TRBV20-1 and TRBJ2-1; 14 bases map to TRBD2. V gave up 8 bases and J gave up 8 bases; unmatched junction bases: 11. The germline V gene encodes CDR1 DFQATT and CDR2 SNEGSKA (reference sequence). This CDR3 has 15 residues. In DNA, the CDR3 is TGCAGTCTAGGGATTCGACTAGCGGGAGGGGATGAGCAGTTCTTC. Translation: CSLGIRLAGGDEQFF.

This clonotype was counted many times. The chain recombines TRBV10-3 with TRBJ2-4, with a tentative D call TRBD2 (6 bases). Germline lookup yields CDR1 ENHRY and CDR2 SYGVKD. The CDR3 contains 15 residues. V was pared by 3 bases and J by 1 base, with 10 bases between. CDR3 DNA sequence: TGTGCCATCAGTGACGGGGGTCTGGCCAAAAACATTCAGTACTTC. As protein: CAISDGGLAKNIQYF.

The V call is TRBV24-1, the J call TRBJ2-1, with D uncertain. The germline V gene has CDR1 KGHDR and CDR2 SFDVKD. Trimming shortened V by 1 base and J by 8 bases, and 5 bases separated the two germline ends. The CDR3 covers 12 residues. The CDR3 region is CATSDFLDEQFF. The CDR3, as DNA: TGTGCCACCAGTGATTTCCTAGATGAGCAGTTCTTC.